The clone carrying this TCR beta chain came up many times. The antigen remains unidentified. The entry originates in a study of T cell repertoires in cytomegalovirus infection. Across the study: Both CMV infection and a matching HLA type were indicated by public TCR beta signatures. Study-level points and caveats: Public TCR beta family frequency separated CMV-and-HLA carriers, including in an independent cohort.

The V gene lost 8 bases and the J gene lost 3 bases, with 17 bases spanning the gap. CDR3 length: 14 residues. CDR1 MNHNS and CDR2 SASEGT come from the germline V gene. TCRdb independently ran MiXCR on the reads; one entry per CDR3 protein. The sample has fewer than 1,000,000 distinct CDR3 sequences; less than 35% are singletons. The TCR comes from a human donor in good health (CMV status not recorded). Some clones in this sample may be carry-over from other donors' samples. This chain joins TRBV6-1 and TRBJ2-7; maybe TRBD1 (5 bases). The starting material was cultured CD8+ T cells from PBMCs, obtained from culture after CMV antigen stimulation. The CDR3 loop reads CASLNPGQSYEQYV. Written as DNA, the CDR3 is TGTGCCAGCCTTAACCCAGGACAAAGCTACGAGCAGTACGTC.